A single sample is the source of the 5 T cell receptor beta chains below, sequenced in a study of cytomegalovirus exposure and HLA in healthy donors. The PCR used 60 Vbeta and 13 Jbeta primers. Using immunoSEQ multiplex PCR, the repertoire was profiled, and TCRdb retains in-frame clones only, with some absent. The table includes roughly 230,000 clones, around nine tenths detected once. The sample taken for sequencing was PBMCs. Every receptor here comes from a girl aged 2-9 years in good health and CMV-seronegative.

This clone was observed once. The rearrangement uses TRBV21-1 and TRBJ1-2; the D call TRBD1 from the table was never checked on the DNA. TRBV21-1 is shown as a pseudogene. This CDR3 region has 15 residues. CDR3 protein: CASDPTGCLNYGYTF. The CDR3 DNA reads TGTGCCAGCGACCCGACAGGGTGTCTTAACTATGGCTACACCTTC.

The chain has TRBV6-5 and TRBJ2-7; possible D gene TRBD2, 5 bases. This CDR3 has 12 amino acids. The V and J ends lost 4 bases and 3 bases respectively, with 7 bases between them. In germline, CDR1 is MNHEY, CDR2 SVGAGI. CDR3 sequence: CASSSGIYEQYF. CDR3 sequence (DNA): TGTGCCAGCAGTTCCGGGATCTACGAGCAGTACTTC.

The J gene is TRBJ1-3, the V gene TRBV11-2, with a tentative D call TRBD1 (6 bases). The CDR3 length is 16 residues. CDR1 SGHAT and CDR2 FQNNGV come from the germline V gene. The V gene lost 8 bases and the J gene lost 0 bases, with 17 bases spanning the gap. The CDR3 here is CASVGQSLISGNTIYF. The CDR3 DNA sequence: TGTGCCAGCGTCGGACAGTCCTTAATCTCTGGAAACACCATATATTTT.

The chain combines TRBV2 with TRBJ2-3, with TRBD1 matching over 9 bases. Germline V gene data show CDR1 as SNHLY and CDR2 as FYNNEI. V lost 4 bases and J lost 2; bases outside the gene matches: 7. This CDR3 is 16 amino acids long. CDR3 protein: CASSVEGTGNTDTQYF. The CDR3 DNA follows: TGTGCCAGCAGTGTGGAAGGGACAGGGAACACAGATACGCAGTATTTT.

This chain uses TRBV6-5 with TRBJ2-7; 7 positions agree with TRBD1. Germline V gene lookup returns CDR1 MNHEY and CDR2 SVGAGI. The CDR3 runs 15 residues. The V segment lost 0 bases and the J segment 2 bases; nucleotides outside the gene matches: 4. CDR3 protein: CASSYSPGTAYEQYF. DNA for the CDR3: TGTGCCAGCAGTTACTCCCCCGGGACAGCCTACGAGCAGTACTTC.